The 32 T cell receptor beta chains listed next were all sequenced from one sample in a study of Ad26.COV2.S vaccination and SARS-CoV-2 variants. Treatment described: some 19 received Ad26.COV2.S at low or high dose, single or two shots; about 5 received placebo; per-sample allocation not given. Samples came from day 63 after the first vaccine or placebo injection. Assay: immunoSEQ multiplex PCR; the TCRdb copy retains only in-frame clones and omits some. The data hold 300,000 to 350,000 clones, with 86% observed a single time. Sequenced here: peripheral blood, sampled in a trial of Ad26.COV2.S vaccine versus placebo. The receptor set was obtained from a person aged 18-60 years who received the Ad26.COV2.S COVID-19 vaccine or a placebo.

Concerning this clone: At one end the junction does not follow the germline gene, possibly because of a read error. The chain joins TRBV30 to TRBJ2-1; possibly TRBD1 or TRBD2 for D (6 bases each). CDR3 length: 14 residues. Germline CDR1 and CDR2: GTSNPN and SVGIG (reference sequence). As DNA, the CDR3 is TGTGCCCGGAGTACTGGGGGGCCGGGGAATGAGCAGTTCTTC. Translating it yields CARSTGGPGNEQFF. Looking up the rest from reference TRBV30 and TRBJ2-1 gives the full variable domain: SQTIHQWPATLVQPVGSPLSLECTVEGTSNPNLYWYRQAAGRGLQLLFYSVGIGQISSEVPQNLSASRPQDRQFILSSKKLLLSDSGFYLCARSTGGPGNEQFFGPGTRLTVL.

This clone appeared a single time. The rearrangement links TRBV7-9 to TRBJ1-2, with D unclear. This CDR3 is built from 12 residues. The germline gives CDR1 SEHNR, CDR2 FQNEAQ (reference sequence). V gave up 4 bases and J gave up 0 bases, with 3 bases separating them. CDR3 sequence reads: CASSSPNYGYTF. In nucleotides, the CDR3 is TGTGCCAGCAGCTCCCCTAACTATGGCTACACCTTC.

V is TRBV25-1 and J is TRBJ2-3; D remains unclear. Trimming cost V 3 bases and J 3 bases, with 7 bases left between them. The CDR3 is 13 amino acids. Germline assignment: CDR1 MGHDK and CDR2 SYGVNS. The chain's CDR3 is CASSDHSTDTQYF. The CDR3 coding sequence is TGTGCCAGCAGTGACCACAGTACAGATACGCAGTATTTT. The whole variable domain, remainder taken from reference TRBV25-1 and TRBJ2-3, is EADIYQTPRYLVIGTGKKITLECSQTMGHDKMYWYQQDPGMELHLIHYSYGVNSTEKGDLSSESTVSRIRTEHFPLTLESARPSHTSQYLCASSDHSTDTQYFGPGTRLTVL.

This clone turned up a few times. V usage is TRBV27 and J usage is TRBJ1-1; 9 bases line up with TRBD1. Per the germline V gene, CDR1 is MNHEY and CDR2 is SMNVEV (reference sequence). The ends lost 5 bases at V and 6 bases at J; junction bases unmatched: 10. The CDR3 runs to 15 residues. The CDR3 DNA sequence: TGTGCCAGCAGTCCTCGGGACAGGGCGATCTCTGAAGCTTTCTTT. The encoded protein is CASSPRDRAISEAFF.

This chain's CDR3 is CASSQDKSPNYEQYF. The CDR3 DNA sequence: TGCGCCAGCAGCCAAGATAAGTCGCCGAACTACGAGCAGTACTTC. The chain is built from TRBV4-1 and TRBJ2-7; D unclear. V lost 0 bases, J lost 3 bases, and 12 bases lay in between. Germline V gene lookup returns CDR1 MGHRA and CDR2 YSYEKL. CDR3 size: 15 residues.

This sequence joins TRBV12-2 and TRBJ1-1; TRBD1 is the table's D call, not checked against the DNA. TRBV12-2 is an annotated pseudogene. The CDR3 spans 22 residues. The CDR3 nucleotides read TGTGCAAGTCGCTTAGCCCCGGGACAGGGCTGGCCAAGGATACAATTTAACACTGAAGCTTTCTTT. The encoded protein is CASRLAPGQGWPRIQFNTEAFF.

The genes are TRBV6-5 and TRBJ1-6; 7 bases are a match to TRBD1. CDR1 and CDR2 from the germline V gene are MNHEY and SVGAGI. The CDR3 spans 16 residues. After removal of 4 bases from V and 6 bases from J, the junction contained 9 bases not matched to a gene. CDR3: CASSSSRDRINSPLHF. The CDR3 DNA follows: TGTGCCAGCAGTTCAAGCCGGGACAGAATTAATTCACCCCTCCACTTT.

The chain joins TRBV19 to TRBJ1-1; TRBD1 might be the D (5 bases). The germline V gene encodes CDR1 LNHDA and CDR2 SQIVND (reference sequence). This CDR3 comprises 13 residues. V was cut by 4 bases and J by 5 bases, with 11 bases left in between. The CDR3 sequence: CASSSTGGTEAFF. The CDR3 DNA follows: TGTGCCAGTAGTAGTACAGGAGGTACTGAAGCTTTCTTT.

The chain is built from TRBV1 and TRBJ2-7; the table's TRBD1 call for D was not verified on the DNA. TRBV1 represents a pseudogene. This CDR3 is 18 amino acids long. The CDR3 DNA follows: TGCACCAGCAGCCAAGATAAGCGGGACAGGTCACCCGAGGAGGAGCAGTACTTC. Translated, it gives CTSSQDKRDRSPEEEQYF.

This chain connects TRBV24-1 to TRBJ1-5, with 11 positions matching TRBD1. Germline assignment: CDR1 KGHDR and CDR2 SFDVKD. V dropped 2 bases and J dropped 3; count of bases not matched to a gene: 5. The CDR3 sequence is 17 residues long. The CDR3 sequence: CATSDSWTGGNNQPQHF. The CDR3 bases are TGTGCCACCAGTGATTCTTGGACAGGGGGCAACAATCAGCCCCAGCATTTT.

This clone was seen just once. The chain carries TRBV4-3 and TRBJ2-2, with a tentative D call TRBD1 (6 bases). Trimming removed 1 base at V and 3 bases at J, with 21 bases between. Germline V lookup: CDR1 LGHNA, CDR2 YSLEER. The CDR3 has 19 residues. This CDR3 is CASSQVLAGTGFDTGELFF. The CDR3 region has the DNA TGCGCCAGCAGCCAAGTCCTCGCTGGAACAGGGTTCGACACCGGGGAGCTGTTTTTT.

This sequence joins TRBV27 and TRBJ2-7, with 7 bases that match TRBD2. The germline gives CDR1 MNHEY, CDR2 SMNVEV (reference sequence). V shed 7 bases, J shed 2 bases, and the junction held 8 bases outside the gene matches. The CDR3 runs to 14 residues. CDR3 amino acids: CASKRGNGAYEQYF. The CDR3 DNA follows: TGTGCCAGCAAGCGGGGAAACGGGGCCTACGAGCAGTACTTC.

The V call is TRBV7-2, the J call TRBJ2-7; TRBD2 matches at 12 bases. Losses at the gene ends were 5 bases for V and 2 bases for J; bases not matched to a gene: 7. Germline V gives CDR1 SGHTA, CDR2 FQGNSA. This CDR3 has 16 residues. CDR3 DNA sequence: TGTGCCAGCAGCCCCCTCGGACTAGCGGGAACCTACGAGCAGTACTTC. Protein product: CASSPLGLAGTYEQYF. The entire variable domain, with the rest obtained from reference TRBV7-2 and TRBJ2-7, is as follows: GAGVSQSPSNKVTEKGKDVELRCDPISGHTALYWYRQSLGQGLEFLIYFQGNSAPDKSGLPSDRFSAERTGGSVSTLTIQRTQQEDSAVYLCASSPLGLAGTYEQYFGPGTRLTVT.

In nucleotides, the CDR3 is TGTGCCAGCAGTGAAACCTCAGGGGTAAATCAGCCCCAGCATTTT. It codes for CASSETSGVNQPQHF. The rearrangement uses TRBV2 and TRBJ1-5, with D perhaps TRBD1 (6 bases). In germline, CDR1 is SNHLY, CDR2 FYNNEI. The CDR3 has 15 residues. V dropped 2 bases and J dropped 4 bases, with 12 bases sitting between them.

The chain joins TRBV27 to TRBJ2-1; D call uncertain. The germline V and J ends were trimmed by 3 bases and 1 base, with 7 bases remaining between them. Germline V gene sequence: CDR1 MNHEY, CDR2 SMNVEV (reference sequence). The length of the CDR3 is 14 residues. The CDR3 here is CASSFKGSYNEQFF. For the CDR3, the DNA is TGTGCCAGCAGTTTCAAGGGTTCCTACAATGAGCAGTTCTTC.

The chain uses TRBV10-1 and TRBJ2-2, with D perhaps TRBD2 (5 bases). Germline CDR1 is WNHNN and CDR2 is SYGVQD (reference sequence). Trimming removed 3 bases at V and 2 bases at J, with 19 bases between. This CDR3 has 18 residues. The CDR3 coding sequence is TGCGCCAGCAGTGACCCTTCTTCGAGCGGAGTCAACACCGGGGAGCTGTTTTTT. Residues: CASSDPSSSGVNTGELFF.

This sequence joins TRBV7-9 and TRBJ2-7, with 7 bases fitting TRBD2. This CDR3 is built from 14 residues. Losses at the gene ends were 3 bases for V and 3 bases for J; bases not matched to a gene: 5. Germline loops: CDR1 SEHNR, CDR2 FQNEAQ (reference sequence). As DNA, the CDR3 is TGTGCCAGCAGCTTCAACGGACTAGACTACGAGCAGTACTTC. Its translation: CASSFNGLDYEQYF.

This clone was counted between two and nine times. In DNA, the CDR3 is TGTGCCAGCAGCGTAGCGGGGGGCCCGCTAGATACGCAGTATTTT. Translating gives CASSVAGGPLDTQYF. V is TRBV9 and J is TRBJ2-3; a weak D match, TRBD2 (7 bases). The CDR3 consists of 15 residues. Looked up from germline, CDR1 is SGDLS and CDR2 is YYNGEE. V shed 0 bases and J shed 5 bases, with 13 bases lying between them. Full variable domain (remainder filled in from reference TRBV9 and TRBJ2-3): DSGVTQTPKHLITATGQRVTLRCSPRSGDLSVYWYQQSLDQGLQFLIQYYNGEERAKGNILERFSAQQFPDLHSELNLSSLELGDSALYFCASSVAGGPLDTQYFGPGTRLTVL.

The chain has TRBV2 and TRBJ1-2, with 7 bases aligning to TRBD1. The CDR3 extends over 13 amino acids. CDR1 is SNHLY, CDR2 FYNNEI, per germline. Trimming removed 6 bases from V and 8 bases from J; junction bases left unmatched: 9. DNA of the CDR3: TGTGCCAGCAGACCGACAGGGCGGAAAGGCTACACCTTC. It translates to CASRPTGRKGYTF.

V and J are TRBV10-3 and TRBJ2-7; 8 bases map to TRBD1. The J segment lost 3 bases and the V segment lost 9 bases, leaving 10 bases of the junction unmatched. Germline lookup yields CDR1 ENHRY and CDR2 SYGVKD. This CDR3 region has 14 residues. The CDR3 nucleotides are TGTGCCATATACTCAGGACAGGGCAGCTACGAGCAGTACTTC. This codes for CAIYSGQGSYEQYF.

Notes on this clone: The sample has other DNA sequences that encode this CDR3 too. V gene TRBV28 combines with J gene TRBJ2-7; D is undetermined. The CDR3 is 12 amino acids. Per germline, CDR1 MDHEN and CDR2 SYDVKM. Trimming cost V 6 bases and J 1 base, with 7 bases left between them. The CDR3 nucleotides are TGTGCCAGCAGCTCGGATTCCTACGAGCAGTACTTC. As protein: CASSSDSYEQYF.

The genes are TRBV7-2 and TRBJ2-7; a weak D match, TRBD1 (5 bases). Germline lookup yields CDR1 SGHTA and CDR2 FQGNSA. This CDR3 contains 14 residues. Trimming left V 5 bases short and J 1 base short, with 12 bases between. The CDR3 DNA follows: TGTGCCAGCAGCACCTCGGACATTTCCTACGAGCAGTACTTC. Its protein is CASSTSDISYEQYF.

Points on this clone: The identical CDR3 is also encoded by other nucleotide sequences in the sample. V is TRBV19 and J is TRBJ1-4; D gene unclear. V was shortened by 3 bases and J by 5 bases, with 7 bases between the two germline ends. The germline V gene encodes CDR1 LNHDA and CDR2 SQIVND (reference sequence). The CDR3 has 13 amino acids. The CDR3 DNA is TGTGCCAGTAGTATCTCCAGAAATGAAAAACTGTTTTTT. Encoded protein: CASSISRNEKLFF. Complete variable domain (other parts from reference TRBV19 and TRBJ1-4): DGGITQSPKYLFRKEGQNVTLSCEQNLNHDAMYWYRQDPGQGLRLIYYSQIVNDFQKGDIAEGYSVSREKKESFPLTVTSAQKNPTAFYLCASSISRNEKLFFGSGTQLSVL.

The chain combines TRBV29-1 with TRBJ1-1; no clear D gene. V lost 4 bases to trimming and J lost 0 bases, with 12 bases between them. The length of the CDR3 is 14 residues. Germline-derived CDR1 and CDR2 are SQVTM and ANQGSEA. The chain's CDR3 is CSVVDGFMNTEAFF. Here the CDR3 DNA reads TGCAGCGTTGTAGACGGATTCATGAACACTGAAGCTTTCTTT.

This clone occurred a few times. The V and J genes are TRBV6-5 and TRBJ1-1; D is uncertain. Trimming cost V 7 bases and J 8 bases, with 11 bases left between them. Germline V gives CDR1 MNHEY, CDR2 SVGAGI. The CDR3 length is 11 residues. CDR3 DNA: TGTGCCAGCACCTTTGCGGGAGAAGCTTTCTTT. Its protein is CASTFAGEAFF.

The chain couples TRBV3-1 (or the pseudogene TRBV3-2) to TRBJ2-3; a possible D gene is TRBD2 (6 bases). Germline lookup yields CDR1 LGHDT and CDR2 YNNKEL (reference sequence). The CDR3 is made up of 13 amino acids. Deletions cut 6 bases from V and 4 bases from J, with 11 bases between. The CDR3 nucleotides read TGTGCCAGCAGTCTCTCGGGGGCAGATACGCAGTATTTT. Translation gives CASSLSGADTQYF.

The V call is TRBV6-1, the J call TRBJ1-3; D not certain. Per the germline V gene, CDR1 is MNHNS and CDR2 is SASEGT. CDR3 size: 16 residues. Deletions cut 0 bases from V and 0 bases from J, with 9 bases between. The CDR3 here is CASSEAISYSGNTIYF. CDR3 bases: TGTGCCAGCAGTGAAGCAATCAGCTACTCTGGAAACACCATATATTTT.

V usage is TRBV4-1 and J usage is TRBJ2-7, with D perhaps matching TRBD1 (6 bases). The CDR3 spans 15 residues. Trimming shortened V by 1 base and J by 1 base, and 11 bases separated the two germline ends. Germline V gives CDR1 MGHRA, CDR2 YSYEKL. CDR3 bases: TGCGCCAGCAGCCAAGGGTTAAGGGGGTCCTACGAGCAGTACTTC. It is translated as CASSQGLRGSYEQYF.

The chain joins TRBV19 to TRBJ1-5, with no clear D. Trimming cost V 4 bases and J 4 bases, with 8 bases left between them. CDR1 and CDR2 from the germline V gene are LNHDA and SQIVND (reference sequence). This CDR3 comprises 13 residues. The CDR3 region has the DNA TGTGCCAGTAGTACGACGGGAAATCAGCCCCAGCATTTT. As protein: CASSTTGNQPQHF.

This clone was seen just once. The V gene is TRBV30, the J gene TRBJ2-4; TRBD1 agrees at 7 bases. This CDR3 contains 15 residues. The ends lost 4 bases at V and 5 bases at J; junction bases unmatched: 11. Germline V gene sequence: CDR1 GTSNPN, CDR2 SVGIG (reference sequence). The CDR3 DNA reads as TGTGCCTGGACCCACAGGGGCCCATCGGAAAACATTCAGTACTTC. It specifies CAWTHRGPSENIQYF.

The chain has TRBV4-2 and TRBJ2-5; no clear D. CDR1 LGHNA and CDR2 YNFKEQ come from the germline V gene. This CDR3 contains 13 residues. Trimming stripped 4 bases from V and 5 bases from J, with 11 bases between. The CDR3 here is CASSRVSEETQYF. In DNA, the CDR3 is TGTGCCAGCAGCCGAGTTTCAGAGGAGACCCAGTACTTC.

The chain carries TRBV7-2 and TRBJ1-3; 8 bases are shared with TRBD1. With V trimmed by 5 bases and J by 3 bases, 3 bases remained unmatched. The CDR3 extends over 14 amino acids. Looked up from germline, CDR1 is SGHTA and CDR2 is FQGNSA. The chain's CDR3 is CASSPTGVGNTIYF. The DNA of the CDR3 is TGTGCCAGCAGCCCGACAGGGGTTGGAAACACCATATATTTT.